This is a list of T cell receptor beta chains from one sample in a study. TCRdb passed the 5' RACE reads through MiXCR, listing each CDR3 protein once. The sample has over 50,000 distinct CDR3 sequences, approximately 29% seen once; the top ten hold 2.3%. What was sequenced was tumor-infiltrating naive CD4+ T cells sorted from the breast tumor. These receptors all come from a female donor with breast cancer. Both conserved end residues are part of each CDR3. D genes are given only for firm matches. A row's size may be missing; if present it is once, few, many or a size class.

-	-	TRBV7-9	TRBJ1-2	CASSISHRAGYTF	TGTGCCAGCAGCATCTCGCACAGGGCTGGCTACACCTTC
TRBD2	-	TRBV20-1	TRBJ2-3	CSTYGGATDTQYF	TGCAGTACTTACGGGGGGGCCACAGATACGCAGTATTTT
-	few	TRBV11-3	TRBJ2-2	CASSGYTGELFF	TGTGCCAGCAGCGGTTACACCGGGGAGCTGTTTTTT
TRBD1	-	TRBV20-1	TRBJ1-6	CSARGIRDRGDSPLHF	TGCAGTGCTAGAGGGATCCGGGACAGGGGGGATTCACCCCTCCACTTT
TRBD2	few	TRBV10-3	TRBJ2-5	CAISESGLAGGIPETQYF	TGTGCCATCAGTGAGTCGGGCCTAGCGGGAGGCATTCCAGAGACCCAGTACTTC
TRBD1	few	TRBV27	TRBJ1-1	CASSLQGATEAFF	TGTGCCAGCAGTTTGCAGGGGGCGACTGAAGCTTTCTTT
-	few	TRBV27	TRBJ1-1	CASSFNRANTEAFF	TGTGCCAGCAGTTTTAACAGGGCGAACACTGAAGCTTTCTTT
-	-	TRBV4-1	TRBJ2-1	CASSQDRASRGNEQFF	TGCGCCAGCAGCCAAGACCGGGCTAGCCGCGGCAATGAGCAGTTCTTC
-	few	TRBV9	TRBJ1-6	CASSVDPIFSPNSPLHF	TGTGCCAGCAGCGTAGACCCCATTTTTTCACCTAATTCACCCCTCCACTTT
-	many	TRBV6-5	TRBJ2-5	CASTRTIQETQYF	TGTGCCAGCACCCGGACAATTCAAGAGACCCAGTACTTC
TRBD1	-	TRBV9	TRBJ1-2	CASSGNNYRGGYTF	TGTGCCAGCAGCGGAAACAATTACAGGGGTGGCTACACCTTC
TRBD1	-	TRBV6-1	TRBJ1-2	CASSGYGDSGNGYTF	TGTGCCAGCAGTGGATACGGGGACAGCGGAAATGGCTACACCTTC
TRBD2	-	TRBV5-1	TRBJ2-5	CASSPGTSGITRETQYF	TGCGCCAGCAGCCCCGGGACTAGCGGGATAACACGAGAGACCCAGTACTTC
-	-	TRBV24-1	TRBJ1-6	CATSDSRGTPLHF	TGTGCCACCAGTGATTCACGGGGAACACCCCTCCACTTT
-	-	TRBV5-5	TRBJ1-1	CASSPPRATEAFF	TGTGCCAGCAGCCCACCTCGGGCCACTGAAGCTTTCTTT
-	-	TRBV24-1	TRBJ2-3	CATSNQGGTDAQYF	TGTGCCACCAGTAACCAGGGAGGCACAGATGCGCAGTATTTT
-	-	TRBV5-1	TRBJ2-5	CASSLASARGQETQYF	TGCGCCAGCAGCTTGGCCAGCGCCAGGGGCCAAGAGACCCAGTACTTC
-	-	TRBV30	TRBJ2-3	CAWSTPWGESPFF	TGTGCCTGGAGTACCCCCTGGGGGGAATCGCCGTTTTTT
-	few	TRBV6-1	TRBJ2-3	CASSIDFTPTDTQYF	TGTGCCAGCTCTATTGACTTTACTCCCACAGATACGCAGTATTTT
-	few	TRBV9	TRBJ2-3	CASSVESRTDTQYF	TGTGCCAGCAGCGTAGAGAGTAGAACAGATACGCAGTATTTT
-	-	TRBV7-9	TRBJ1-1	CASSLFGIENTEAFF	TGTGCCAGCAGCTTATTTGGCATCGAAAACACTGAAGCTTTCTTT